This TCR beta chain was sequenced in a study of cytomegalovirus exposure and HLA in healthy donors. Study at large: Earlier, about 179 million T cells were analyzed, and 117 million unique TCR beta sequences were found among them.

A multiplex PCR was run with 60 Vbeta primers and 13 Jbeta primers. TCRdb keeps only in-frame clones here, not all; method: immunoSEQ multiplex PCR. The sample lists about 130,000 clones; roughly 85% were seen once. Study-wide findings and caveats: Fewer N-insertions than the approximately 700-donor mean were reportedly shown by an Asian-associated ancestry cluster in a later analysis. In vitro, a few CMV-associated chains proved specific for CMV antigens.

The table lists this clone with a few counts. The antigen remains undetermined. The TCR sequence derives from a woman in her thirties or forties in good health and CMV-seropositive. Material: PBMCs.

CDR3 DNA sequence: TGTGCCAGCAGCACAATAACAGGGGTCTCCTACGAGCAGTACTTC. Residues: CASSTITGVSYEQYF. V is TRBV11-2 and J is TRBJ2-7; 7 bases map to TRBD1. Germline CDR1 and CDR2: SGHAT and FQNNGV. This CDR3 has 15 residues. V trimming: 5 bases; J trimming: 0 bases; junction bases outside the gene matches: 7.